These 20 T cell receptor beta chains came from one sample sequenced in a study of T-cell reconstitution after alpha-beta-depleted transplantation in children. The TCRbeta library was prepared with unique molecular identifiers. A single record per CDR3 protein comes from TCRdb applying MiXCR to the PCR reads. The data contain hundreds of thousands of distinct CDR3 sequences, around 17% of them seen just once; the ten biggest clones take up around 5.3%. The starting material was PBMCs, mostly from graft donor cells, obtained 360 days after TCRalphabeta/CD19-depleted stem cell transplant. Receptors were obtained from a male patient aged 10 to 17 who had a stem cell transplant for acute lymphoblastic leukemia, so the T cells may come from the graft donor.

This clonotype has a handful of counts. V gene TRBV5-1 combines with J gene TRBJ2-3; TRBD2 matches 9 bases. Per the germline V gene, CDR1 is SGHRS and CDR2 is YFSETQ. With 2 bases clipped from V and 5 bases from J, the junction kept 9 bases outside the gene matches. The CDR3 sequence is 16 residues long. In nucleotides, the CDR3 is TGCGCCAGCAGCTTACGACTAGCGGATCTAAGAGATACGCAGTATTTT. This gives the protein CASSLRLADLRDTQYF. The full variable domain, with the rest looked up from reference TRBV5-1 and TRBJ2-3, is KAGVTQTPRYLIKTRGQQVTLSCSPISGHRSVSWYQQTPGQGLQFLFEYFSETQRNKGNFPGRFSGRQFSNSRSEMNVSTLELGDSALYLCASSLRLADLRDTQYFGPGTRLTVL.

The chain recombines TRBV14 with TRBJ2-5; D is undetermined. The germline V and J ends were trimmed by 0 bases and 0 bases, with 14 bases remaining between them. CDR1 and CDR2 from the germline V gene are SGHDN and FVKESK. This CDR3 is built from 17 residues. CDR3 bases: TGTGCCAGCAGCCAAGATCGAGAACTTACGTACCAAGAGACCCAGTACTTC. The encoded protein is CASSQDRELTYQETQYF.

The chain is built from TRBV11-1 and TRBJ2-1; the match to TRBD2 covers 9 bases. This CDR3 is built from 19 residues. The V segment lost 0 bases and the J segment 1 base; nucleotides outside the gene matches: 10. The V gene's germline CDR1 is SGHAT and CDR2 FQDESV (reference sequence). In DNA form, the CDR3 reads TGTGCCAGCAGCTTAGCGCTGGCGGGAGGGCCTGGATCCTACAATGAGCAGTTCTTC. Encoded protein: CASSLALAGGPGSYNEQFF.

There are a few counts of this clonotype. This chain connects TRBV10-3 to TRBJ2-5; no reliable D call. Germline-derived CDR1 and CDR2 are ENHRY and SYGVKD. V lost 2 bases, J lost 5 bases, and 12 bases lay in between. The CDR3 has 14 residues. The CDR3 is CAISEVAAQETQYF. The CDR3 coding sequence is TGTGCCATCAGTGAGGTCGCGGCACAGGAGACCCAGTACTTC.

This clonotype was seen a handful of times. The J gene is TRBJ2-4, the V gene TRBV5-1; weak D call: TRBD1 (6 bases). V lost 2 bases and J lost 0, with 15 bases in between. This CDR3 has 17 amino acids. The germline CDR1 and CDR2 sequences are SGHRS and YFSETQ. CDR3 sequence (DNA): TGCGCCAGCAGCTTAGGGGGACCGAACCTAGCCAAAAACATTCAGTACTTC. This codes for CASSLGGPNLAKNIQYF.

This clonotype occurred a few times. The chain links TRBV7-8 to TRBJ2-5; weak D call: TRBD2 (6 bases). CDR3 size: 15 residues. Germline lookup yields CDR1 SGHVS and CDR2 FQNEAQ. V was clipped by 0 bases and J by 2 bases, with 10 bases between them. The CDR3 spells CASSLAFRGQETQYF. The CDR3 DNA reads TGTGCCAGCAGCTTAGCTTTCCGGGGGCAAGAGACCCAGTACTTC.

This clonotype was counted only a few times. The chain links TRBV4-1 to TRBJ2-7, with a tentative D call TRBD2 (6 bases). Trimming took off 1 base at V and 3 bases at J, with 7 bases between the two ends. CDR3 length: 13 amino acids. CDR1 is MGHRA and CDR2 is YSYEKL in the germline V gene. The DNA of the CDR3 is TGCGCCAGCAGCCAAGCGGGGGACTACGAGCAGTACTTC. Translating gives CASSQAGDYEQYF.

The rearrangement links TRBV25-1 to TRBJ2-5, with 9 bases identical to TRBD1. CDR1 MGHDK and CDR2 SYGVNS come from the germline V gene. V lost 7 bases and J lost 2; bases outside the gene matches: 8. The CDR3 contains 15 residues. CDR3: CASTTGTGYQETQYF. The CDR3 DNA sequence: TGTGCCAGCACCACCGGGACAGGGTATCAAGAGACCCAGTACTTC.

The V call is TRBV18, the J call TRBJ2-7, with TRBD2 identical over 12 bases. Germline CDR1 and CDR2: KGHSH and LQKENI. With 3 bases clipped from V and 1 base from J, the junction kept 7 bases outside the gene matches. This CDR3 comprises 17 residues. The CDR3 protein is CASSPVGLAGSSYEQYF. The DNA for the CDR3 is TGTGCCAGCTCACCCGTTGGACTAGCGGGGTCTTCCTACGAGCAGTACTTC.

The table lists this clonotype with a count of one. The rearrangement links TRBV5-1 to TRBJ2-7; the D call may be TRBD1 or TRBD2 (5 bases each). From germline, CDR1 is SGHRS and CDR2 YFSETQ. V lost 4 bases to trimming and J lost 3 bases, with 17 bases between them. CDR3 length equals 15 residues. Here the CDR3 DNA reads TGCGCCAGCAGCCCCTGGGACGGACTCCTCTACGAGCAGTACTTC. Translating it yields CASSPWDGLLYEQYF.

The V and J genes are TRBV7-3 and TRBJ2-7; D tentatively fits TRBD1 or TRBD2 (5 bases each). V was pared by 4 bases and J by 0 bases, with 16 bases between. Germline V gives CDR1 SGHTA, CDR2 FQGTGA. The CDR3 extends over 16 amino acids. CDR3 residues: CASSCSPGRYSYEQYF. The CDR3, as DNA: TGTGCCAGCAGCTGCTCTCCGGGACGTTACTCCTACGAGCAGTACTTC.

The rearrangement links TRBV18 to TRBJ2-6; maybe TRBD1 (5 bases). The CDR3 spans 18 residues. The V gene's germline CDR1 is KGHSH and CDR2 LQKENI. Trimming cost V 1 base and J 1 base, with 14 bases left between them. CDR3 sequence reads: CASSPLAGLHSGANVLTF. As DNA, the CDR3 is TGTGCCAGCTCACCACTTGCAGGGCTCCATTCTGGGGCCAACGTCCTGACTTTC.

Only a few counts were recorded for this clonotype. The rearrangement joins TRBV5-1 to TRBJ2-7; 7 nucleotides agree with TRBD1. Germline V CDR1 and CDR2: SGHRS, YFSETQ. The CDR3 length is 14 residues. The ends lost 5 bases at V and 4 bases at J; junction bases unmatched: 9. The CDR3 bases are TGCGCCAGCAGAAGGACAGGTCTGGTGTACGAGCAGTACTTC. Encoded protein: CASRRTGLVYEQYF.

The sample holds a few counts of this clonotype. The chain is built from TRBV5-1 and TRBJ2-5, with 10 nucleotides matching TRBD1. Losses at the gene ends were 4 bases for V and 4 bases for J; bases not matched to a gene: 7. Germline lookup yields CDR1 SGHRS and CDR2 YFSETQ. The CDR3 is 15 residues long. The CDR3 coding sequence is TGCGCCAGCAGCCTCGGACAGGGGGTGGTAGAGACCCAGTACTTC. Protein: CASSLGQGVVETQYF.

This clonotype was recorded at least ten times. This chain links TRBV4-2 with TRBJ1-2; D perhaps matches TRBD1 (5 bases). Germline V lookup: CDR1 LGHNA, CDR2 YNFKEQ. The germline V and J ends were trimmed by 0 bases and 5 bases, with 10 bases remaining between them. This CDR3 region has 14 residues. This chain's CDR3 is CASSQDRADYGYTF. The CDR3 nucleotides read TGTGCCAGCAGCCAAGACAGGGCAGATTATGGCTACACCTTC.

V is TRBV12-3 or TRBV12-4 and J is TRBJ2-1, with TRBD2 as a possible D gene (6 bases). The CDR3 covers 16 residues. V was cut by 6 bases and J by 9 bases, with 24 bases left in between. The CDR3 spells CASSHTLAPKRGEQFF. CDR3 nucleotides: TGTGCCAGCAGCCACACTCTAGCGCCCAAAAGGGGTGAGCAGTTCTTC.

V gene TRBV5-1 combines with J gene TRBJ1-1; no clear D gene. The CDR3 runs 15 residues. V shed 2 bases and J shed 0 bases, with 11 bases lying between them. Germline CDR1 and CDR2: SGHRS and YFSETQ. Here the CDR3 DNA reads TGCGCCAGCAGCTTCAGACGGAGTTTGAACACTGAAGCTTTCTTT. This encodes CASSFRRSLNTEAFF.

This clonotype appeared a few times. CDR3: CASSLGVEGGYEQYF. CDR3 sequence (DNA): TGTGCCAGCAGCTTAGGGGTCGAGGGCGGTTACGAGCAGTACTTC. The chain recombines TRBV7-2 with TRBJ2-7; perhaps TRBD2 as D (5 bases). This CDR3 region has 15 residues. In germline, CDR1 is SGHTA, CDR2 FQGNSA. Trimming cost V 1 base and J 4 bases, with 14 bases left between them.

At least ten counts were recorded for this clonotype. J is TRBJ1-4 and V is TRBV9; D unclear. CDR1 is SGDLS, CDR2 YYNGEE, per germline. The CDR3 length is 14 residues. Trimming removed 1 base at V and 0 bases at J, with 4 bases between. The DNA for the CDR3 is TGTGCCAGCAGCGTACTACCAACTAATGAAAAACTGTTTTTT. This translates into CASSVLPTNEKLFF.

This chain connects TRBV29-1 to TRBJ2-7; 12 bases are shared with TRBD2. This CDR3 spans 20 amino acids. After removal of 4 bases from V and 4 bases from J, the junction contained 23 bases not matched to a gene. Looked up from germline, CDR1 is SQVTM and CDR2 is ANQGSEA. The DNA of the CDR3 is TGCAGCGTTGGACCCAAACCGGGACTAGCGGGCTCGAGGACGGGTTACGAGCAGTACTTC. This translates into CSVGPKPGLAGSRTGYEQYF.